A single sample gave rise to the 32 T cell receptor beta chains below, sequenced in a study of blood T cells in healthy people across ages. Then a second PCR, running about 7 to 11 cycles, was carried out with a sample-barcoded 5' primer and a J-beta primer mix. TCRdb re-derived calls from the 5' RACE reads in MiXCR, one entry per CDR3 protein. The top ten hold 15% to 20% of the sample, which has around 800,000 distinct CDR3 sequences, around 50% seen once. Sequencing was carried out using blood. These receptor sequences come from a man older than 75 in good health.

Note on this clonotype: A much larger clone differs by one base, so this may be a read error. The rearrangement links TRBV24-1 to TRBJ2-7; a weak D match, TRBD1 (6 bases). In germline, CDR1 is KGHDR, CDR2 SFDVKD. CDR3 length: 14 amino acids. V dropped 2 bases and J dropped 7 bases, with 14 bases sitting between them. The CDR3 is CATSDWTDYNEQYF. The CDR3 DNA sequence: TGTGCCACCAGTGATTGGACAGACTACAATGAGCAGTACTTC.

This clonotype was seen only once. The J gene is TRBJ2-3, the V gene TRBV4-1; D ambiguous. The CDR3 is 13 amino acids. Trimming pared 5 bases from V and 6 bases from J, leaving 12 bases between. Germline lookup yields CDR1 MGHRA and CDR2 YSYEKL. The DNA for the CDR3 is TGCGCCAGCAGCACGAGCTCGTGGGATACGCAGTATTTT. Residues: CASSTSSWDTQYF.

This clonotype has a count of ten or more. V is TRBV6-5 and J is TRBJ2-3; possibly TRBD1 for D (5 bases). The CDR3 extends over 11 amino acids. Germline V gives CDR1 MNHEY, CDR2 SVGAGI. The V and J ends lost 6 bases and 6 bases respectively, with 7 bases between them. CDR3 region: CASSSGDTQYF. CDR3 nucleotide sequence: TGTGCCAGCAGCTCAGGGGATACGCAGTATTTT.

V and J are TRBV7-8 and TRBJ2-5; 11 bases align to TRBD1. The assigned J gene may be wrong: the sequence end matches TRBJ2-7 better. Germline V CDR1 and CDR2: SGHVS, FQNEAQ. This CDR3 spans 16 amino acids. The CDR3 reads CASSLGRGQGVYEQYF. The CDR3, as DNA: TGTGCCAGCAGCTTAGGGCGGGGACAGGGGGTTTACGAGCAGTACTTC.

This chain uses TRBV7-2 with TRBJ2-1; TRBD2 matches at 13 bases. CDR1 and CDR2 (germline): SGHTA, FQGNSA. Trimming took 3 bases from V and 7 from J; bases not matched to a gene: 6. The CDR3 is 16 residues long. CDR3 DNA sequence: TGTGCCAGCAGCTTGGTCCGGACTAGCGGGAGAAATGAGCAGTTCTTC. Protein product: CASSLVRTSGRNEQFF.

This clonotype was seen a few times. The chain joins TRBV28 to TRBJ2-7; perhaps TRBD2 as D (5 bases). Germline V lookup: CDR1 MDHEN, CDR2 SYDVKM. Trimming removed 2 bases at V and 0 bases at J, with 14 bases between. The CDR3 has 16 residues. The chain's CDR3 is CASSLAPSGISYEQYF. The CDR3 DNA reads TGTGCCAGCAGTTTAGCTCCCAGCGGAATCTCCTACGAGCAGTACTTC.

The rearrangement uses TRBV7-2 and TRBJ2-1, with D unclear. Germline V CDR1 and CDR2: SGHTA, FQGNSA. The CDR3 totals 14 residues. The V end was cut by 1 base, the J end by 5 bases, with 9 bases between. The CDR3 sequence is CASSLEAEHNEQFF. In DNA form, the CDR3 reads TGTGCCAGCAGCTTAGAGGCCGAACACAATGAGCAGTTCTTC.

This clonotype came up many times. The chain joins TRBV7-3 to TRBJ2-1; no firm D call. Between the trimmed V and J ends, which lost 5 bases and 9 bases, there was a span of 14 bases. Germline V gives CDR1 SGHTA, CDR2 FQGTGA. CDR3 length: 13 residues. The CDR3: CASSIDRISEQFF. CDR3 nucleotides: TGTGCCAGCAGCATTGATCGGATAAGTGAGCAGTTCTTC.

The rearrangement joins TRBV2 to TRBJ2-1, with D possibly being TRBD2 (7 bases). Germline V CDR1 and CDR2: SNHLY, FYNNEI. V lost 2 bases and J 7 bases, leaving 24 bases between the germline ends. This CDR3 has 18 residues. CDR3 bases: TGTGCCAGCAGTGAATGGCTCTTCGGGGGGCGTGGAGAAAATGAGCAGTTCTTC. This encodes CASSEWLFGGRGENEQFF.

This clonotype has a handful of counts. The chain couples TRBV5-1 to TRBJ2-5; tentatively, D is TRBD1 (6 bases). Looked up from germline, CDR1 is SGHRS and CDR2 is YFSETQ. With 1 base removed from V and 3 bases from J, the gap between germline ends came to 10 bases. The CDR3 has 14 amino acids. CDR3: CASSLLGAEETQYF. CDR3 nucleotides: TGCGCCAGCAGCTTGTTGGGGGCTGAAGAGACCCAGTACTTC. Variable domain in full (rest from reference TRBV5-1 and TRBJ2-5): KAGVTQTPRYLIKTRGQQVTLSCSPISGHRSVSWYQQTPGQGLQFLFEYFSETQRNKGNFPGRFSGRQFSNSRSEMNVSTLELGDSALYLCASSLLGAEETQYFGPGTRLLVL.

The rearrangement joins TRBV6-1 to TRBJ1-2, with D possibly TRBD1 on 5 matching bases. Trimming stripped 2 bases from V and 4 bases from J, with 11 bases between. The CDR3 length is 14 residues. Germline CDR1 reads MNHNS; CDR2 reads SASEGT. The CDR3, as DNA: TGTGCCAGCAGTGAAAACGCAGGGCTCTATGGCTACACCTTC. It specifies CASSENAGLYGYTF.

CDR3: CASSYWTAGLSYNEQFF. As DNA, the CDR3 is TGTGCCAGCAGTTACTGGACAGCCGGCCTATCCTACAATGAGCAGTTCTTC. The chain carries TRBV6-5 and TRBJ2-1, with D perhaps matching TRBD1 (6 bases). The germline V and J ends were trimmed by 1 base and 1 base, with 14 bases remaining between them. The CDR3 extends over 17 amino acids. Looked up from germline, CDR1 is MNHEY and CDR2 is SVGAGI.

The genes are TRBV13 and TRBJ2-7; D is possibly TRBD1 or TRBD2 (6 bases each). The CDR3 runs to 16 residues. V lost 0 bases and J lost 3, with 15 bases in between. CDR1 PRHDT and CDR2 FYEKMQ come from the germline V gene (reference sequence). The CDR3 bases are TGTGCCAGCAGCTTAGGCAAGGGGGGTAGACACTACGAGCAGTACTTC. It encodes CASSLGKGGRHYEQYF.

The rearrangement joins TRBV29-1 to TRBJ1-4; D is undetermined. The germline V and J ends were trimmed by 7 bases and 7 bases, with 16 bases remaining between them. Germline loops: CDR1 SQVTM, CDR2 ANQGSEA. The CDR3 contains 13 residues. CDR3 in amino acids: CSARTRTGEKLFF. The CDR3 bases are TGCAGCGCAAGGACGCGGACTGGTGAAAAACTGTTTTTT.

This clonotype was seen repeatedly, ten times or more. V gene TRBV27 combines with J gene TRBJ2-5; 7 bases are shared with TRBD2. The CDR3 runs 16 residues. The V gene's germline CDR1 is MNHEY and CDR2 SMNVEV (reference sequence). Trimming cost V 6 bases and J 4 bases; bases outside gene matches: 14. CDR3 region: CASRLTSMSDRETQYF. CDR3 nucleotides: TGTGCCAGCAGGCTGACTAGCATGTCAGACAGAGAGACCCAGTACTTC.

Worth noting for this clonotype: The junction differs from germline at one of its ends, possibly a read error. The chain combines TRBV5-6 with TRBJ2-5; D remains ambiguous. The CDR3 consists of 13 residues. Germline CDR1 and CDR2: SGHDT and YYEEEE. Here the CDR3 DNA reads TGTGCCAGCAGCTTGCGGCCCGAAGAGACCAAGTACTTC. Translating gives CASSLRPEETKYF.

This chain connects TRBV7-2 to TRBJ2-2, with TRBD2 as a possible D gene (6 bases). Germline V CDR1 and CDR2: SGHTA, FQGNSA. The ends were cut back, 5 bases at V and 4 bases at J, with 14 bases in the middle. CDR3 size: 15 residues. For the CDR3, the DNA is TGTGCCAGCAGCACAGCTAGCGCCCTCACCGGGGAGCTGTTTTTT. This encodes CASSTASALTGELFF.

The chain has TRBV15 and TRBJ2-2, with no clear D. This CDR3 is built from 14 residues. Germline CDR1 LNHNV, CDR2 YYDKDF (reference sequence). Deletions cut 6 bases from V and 6 bases from J, with 14 bases between. Here the CDR3 reads CATRNDGSAGELFF. The CDR3 DNA reads as TGTGCCACCAGGAATGACGGTAGTGCCGGGGAGCTGTTTTTT.

This rearrangement joins TRBV7-9 to TRBJ2-2; D is perhaps TRBD2 (5 bases). V dropped 1 base and J dropped 0 bases, with 9 bases sitting between them. The CDR3 is 16 residues long. The germline gives CDR1 SEHNR, CDR2 FQNEAQ (reference sequence). The CDR3 reads CASSLVVGTNTGELFF. As DNA, the CDR3 is TGTGCCAGCAGCTTAGTGGTCGGGACGAACACCGGGGAGCTGTTTTTT.

This sequence joins TRBV9 and TRBJ2-4, with a tentative D call TRBD1 (5 bases). V dropped 0 bases and J dropped 0 bases, with 10 bases sitting between them. This CDR3 has 16 residues. In germline, CDR1 is SGDLS, CDR2 YYNGEE. The CDR3: CASSVDPGLAKNIQYF. DNA of the CDR3: TGTGCCAGCAGCGTAGATCCAGGGCTAGCCAAAAACATTCAGTACTTC.

The rearrangement joins TRBV6-2 or TRBV6-3 to TRBJ2-1, with 10 bases fitting TRBD1. The V segment lost 2 bases and the J segment 0 bases; nucleotides outside the gene matches: 7. This CDR3 contains 18 residues. In germline, CDR1 is MNHEY, CDR2 SVGEGT. The CDR3 region has the DNA TGTGCCAGCAGTTACCACACGGGGACAGGGGTCTCCTACAATGAGCAGTTCTTC. It translates to CASSYHTGTGVSYNEQFF.

This clonotype was seen a few times. This chain joins TRBV20-1 and TRBJ2-5, with D maybe TRBD2 (5 bases). The CDR3 runs 15 residues. Germline V gene data show CDR1 as DFQATT and CDR2 as SNEGSKA (reference sequence). V lost 2 bases to trimming and J lost 0 bases, with 13 bases between them. The DNA for the CDR3 is TGCAGTGCTAGACCACTAGAGAGGCACCAAGAGACCCAGTACTTC. Translation: CSARPLERHQETQYF.

V usage is TRBV12-3 or TRBV12-4 and J usage is TRBJ2-7; D possibly corresponds to TRBD2 (5 bases). The CDR3 sequence is 15 residues long. Trimming pared 1 base from V and 2 bases from J, leaving 12 bases between. This chain's CDR3 is CASSLGLGGTYEQYF. CDR3 sequence (DNA): TGTGCCAGCAGTTTAGGTCTAGGAGGCACCTACGAGCAGTACTTC.

This clonotype was detected only a few times. This chain links TRBV5-1 with TRBJ1-4, with D possibly matching TRBD1 (6 bases). The V end was cut by 4 bases, the J end by 0 bases, with 13 bases between. The CDR3 extends over 16 amino acids. Germline loops: CDR1 SGHRS, CDR2 YFSETQ. The CDR3 nucleotides read TGCGCCAGCAGCCCGGACAGCGGGGCAACTAATGAAAAACTGTTTTTT. Its protein is CASSPDSGATNEKLFF.

The gene calls are TRBV6-2 or TRBV6-3 and TRBJ2-3; the match to TRBD2 covers 8 bases. The V gene end was trimmed by 5 bases and the J gene end by 6 bases; junction bases not matched to a gene: 7. This CDR3 has 14 amino acids. Germline V gene lookup returns CDR1 MNHEY and CDR2 SVGEGT. The CDR3 loop is CASSDGGGLDTQYF. DNA for the CDR3: TGTGCCAGCAGTGACGGGGGGGGGCTGGATACGCAGTATTTT.

The chain uses TRBV5-5 and TRBJ2-7; tentative D call: TRBD2 (6 bases). The V end lost 0 bases, the J end lost 1 base, and 11 bases lay between the germline ends. The CDR3 length is 15 residues. Germline-derived CDR1 and CDR2 are SGHKS and YYEKEE (reference sequence). The CDR3 here is CASSLDGTESYEQYF. DNA of the CDR3: TGTGCCAGCAGCTTGGATGGGACTGAATCCTACGAGCAGTACTTC.

This clonotype came up a few times. This chain joins TRBV5-1 and TRBJ2-7; 9 bases line up with TRBD1. The germline CDR1 and CDR2 sequences are SGHRS and YFSETQ. The CDR3 contains 16 residues. V dropped 0 bases and J dropped 2; count of bases not matched to a gene: 6. The CDR3 sequence is CASSLGRDRVAYEQYF. DNA of the CDR3: TGCGCCAGCAGCTTGGGTCGGGACAGGGTCGCCTACGAGCAGTACTTC.

A few counts support this clonotype. The V gene is TRBV29-1, the J gene TRBJ2-3; D is perhaps TRBD1 (5 bases). V lost 3 bases and J lost 1, with 5 bases in between. Looked up from germline, CDR1 is SQVTM and CDR2 is ANQGSEA. This CDR3 is 12 amino acids long. CDR3 region: CSVDRGTDTQYF. For the CDR3, the DNA is TGCAGCGTTGACAGGGGCACAGATACGCAGTATTTT.

As DNA, the CDR3 is TGCGCCAGCAGCTTAAAACTAGGGGCAGATACGCAGTATTTT. Translating it yields CASSLKLGADTQYF. The rearrangement joins TRBV5-1 to TRBJ2-3, with D possibly called TRBD1 or TRBD2 (5 bases each). Germline CDR1 reads SGHRS; CDR2 reads YFSETQ. CDR3 length: 14 amino acids. Trimming removed 2 bases from V and 4 bases from J, with 11 bases in between.

Written as DNA, the CDR3 is TGCGCCAGCGGCCCCGGACAAGTGAGCTCCTACGAGCAGTACTTC. Translated: CASGPGQVSSYEQYF. The chain joins TRBV5-1 to TRBJ2-7; perhaps TRBD1 as D (5 bases). The germline V gene has CDR1 SGHRS and CDR2 YFSETQ. CDR3 length: 15 amino acids. Trimming took 7 bases from V and 0 from J, leaving 17 bases between them.

This clonotype occurred a few times. The chain couples TRBV24-1 to TRBJ2-2; 8 nucleotides agree with TRBD2. Germline CDR1 KGHDR, CDR2 SFDVKD. V was clipped by 0 bases and J by 3 bases; unmatched bases: 5. This CDR3 region has 17 residues. CDR3: CATSDLSSGIDTGELFF. The CDR3, as DNA: TGTGCCACCAGTGATTTGAGTAGCGGGATTGACACCGGGGAGCTGTTTTTT.

This clonotype showed up just a few times. J is TRBJ2-2 and V is TRBV11-3; no clear D. Looked up from germline, CDR1 is SGHNT and CDR2 is YENEEA. The CDR3 length is 13 residues. V lost 2 bases, J lost 11 bases, and 12 bases lay in between. The CDR3 sequence is CASSLYGSAELFF. DNA for the CDR3: TGTGCCAGCAGCTTATACGGCTCCGCCGAGCTGTTTTTT.